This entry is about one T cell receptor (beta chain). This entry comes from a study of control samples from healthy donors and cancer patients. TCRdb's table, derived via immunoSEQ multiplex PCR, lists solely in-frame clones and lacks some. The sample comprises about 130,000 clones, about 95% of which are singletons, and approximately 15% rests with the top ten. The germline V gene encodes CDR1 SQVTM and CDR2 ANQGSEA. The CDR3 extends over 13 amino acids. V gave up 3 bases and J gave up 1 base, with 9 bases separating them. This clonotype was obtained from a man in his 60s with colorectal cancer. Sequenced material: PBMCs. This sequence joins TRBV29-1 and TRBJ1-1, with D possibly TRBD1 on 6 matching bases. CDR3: CSVERTANTEAFF. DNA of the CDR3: TGCAGCGTTGAGAGGACAGCGAACACTGAAGCTTTCTTT.